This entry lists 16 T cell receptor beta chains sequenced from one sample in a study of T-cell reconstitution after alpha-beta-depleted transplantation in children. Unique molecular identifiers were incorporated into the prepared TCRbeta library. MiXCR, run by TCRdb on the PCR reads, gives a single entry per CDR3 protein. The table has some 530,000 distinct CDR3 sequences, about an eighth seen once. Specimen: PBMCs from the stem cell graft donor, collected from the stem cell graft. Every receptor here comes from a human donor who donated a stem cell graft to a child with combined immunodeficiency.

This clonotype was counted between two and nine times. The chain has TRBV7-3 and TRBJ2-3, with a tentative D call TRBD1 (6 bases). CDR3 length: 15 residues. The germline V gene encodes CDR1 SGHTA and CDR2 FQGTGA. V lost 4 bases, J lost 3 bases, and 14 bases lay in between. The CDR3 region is CASSSTGSRTDTQYF. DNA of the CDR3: TGTGCCAGCAGCTCCACAGGGTCTCGGACAGATACGCAGTATTTT.

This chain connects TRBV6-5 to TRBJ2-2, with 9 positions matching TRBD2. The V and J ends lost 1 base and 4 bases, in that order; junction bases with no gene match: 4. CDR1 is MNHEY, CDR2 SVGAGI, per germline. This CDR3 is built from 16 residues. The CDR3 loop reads CASSYWTSECTGELFF. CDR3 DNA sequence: TGTGCCAGCAGTTACTGGACTAGCGAGTGCACCGGGGAGCTGTTTTTT.

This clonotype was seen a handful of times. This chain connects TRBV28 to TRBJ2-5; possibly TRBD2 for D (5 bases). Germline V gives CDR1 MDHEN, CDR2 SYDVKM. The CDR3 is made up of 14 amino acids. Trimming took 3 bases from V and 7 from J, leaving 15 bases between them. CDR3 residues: CASSFGDRLGTQYF. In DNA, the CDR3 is TGTGCCAGCAGTTTCGGGGATCGTTTAGGGACCCAGTACTTC.

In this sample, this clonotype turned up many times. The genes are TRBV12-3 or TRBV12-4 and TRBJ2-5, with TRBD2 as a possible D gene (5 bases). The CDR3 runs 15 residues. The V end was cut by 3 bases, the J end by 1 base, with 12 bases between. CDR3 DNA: TGTGCCAGCAGTTTTCGGGGAAAGGCCCAAGAGACCCAGTACTTC. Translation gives CASSFRGKAQETQYF.

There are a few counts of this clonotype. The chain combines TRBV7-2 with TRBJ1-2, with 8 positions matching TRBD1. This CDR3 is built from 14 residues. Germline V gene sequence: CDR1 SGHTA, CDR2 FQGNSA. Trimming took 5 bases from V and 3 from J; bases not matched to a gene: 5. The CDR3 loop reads CASSRTGPDYGYTF. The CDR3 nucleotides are TGTGCCAGCAGCCGGACAGGGCCGGACTATGGCTACACCTTC.

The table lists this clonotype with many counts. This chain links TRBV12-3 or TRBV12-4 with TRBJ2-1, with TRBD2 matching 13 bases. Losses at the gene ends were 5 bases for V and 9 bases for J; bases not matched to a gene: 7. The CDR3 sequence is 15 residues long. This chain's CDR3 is CASSLTSGGRGEQFF. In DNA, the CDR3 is TGTGCCAGCAGTCTGACTAGCGGGGGGCGGGGTGAGCAGTTCTTC.

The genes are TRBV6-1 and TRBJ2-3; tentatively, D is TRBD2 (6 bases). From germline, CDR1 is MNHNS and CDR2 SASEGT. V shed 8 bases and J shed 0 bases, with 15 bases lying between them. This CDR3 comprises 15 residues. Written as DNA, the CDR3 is TGTGCCAGCCGGAGCTGGACTATTAGCACAGATACGCAGTATTTT. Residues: CASRSWTISTDTQYF.

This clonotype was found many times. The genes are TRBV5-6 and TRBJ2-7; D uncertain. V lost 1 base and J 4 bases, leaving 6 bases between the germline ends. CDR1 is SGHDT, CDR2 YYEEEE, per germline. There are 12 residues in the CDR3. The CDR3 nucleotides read TGTGCCAGCAGCTTGACTAATTACGAGCAGTACTTC. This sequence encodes CASSLTNYEQYF.

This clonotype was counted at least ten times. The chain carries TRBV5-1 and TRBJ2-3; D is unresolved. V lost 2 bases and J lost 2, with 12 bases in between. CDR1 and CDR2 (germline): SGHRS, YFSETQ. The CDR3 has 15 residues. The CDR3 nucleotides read TGCGCCAGCAGCTTATATAGAGGCATCACAGATACGCAGTATTTT. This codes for CASSLYRGITDTQYF.

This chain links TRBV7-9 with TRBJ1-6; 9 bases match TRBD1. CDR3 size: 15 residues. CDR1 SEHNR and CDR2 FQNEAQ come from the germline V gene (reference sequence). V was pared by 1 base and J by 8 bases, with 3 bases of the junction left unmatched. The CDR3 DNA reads TGTGCCAGCAGCTTAGGGGACAGGGCCTATTCACCCCTCCACTTT. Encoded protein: CASSLGDRAYSPLHF.

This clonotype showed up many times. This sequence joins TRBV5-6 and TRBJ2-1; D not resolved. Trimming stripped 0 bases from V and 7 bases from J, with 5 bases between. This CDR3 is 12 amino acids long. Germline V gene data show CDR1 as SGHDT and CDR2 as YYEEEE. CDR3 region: CASSLGQNEQFF. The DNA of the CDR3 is TGTGCCAGCAGCTTGGGGCAAAATGAGCAGTTCTTC.

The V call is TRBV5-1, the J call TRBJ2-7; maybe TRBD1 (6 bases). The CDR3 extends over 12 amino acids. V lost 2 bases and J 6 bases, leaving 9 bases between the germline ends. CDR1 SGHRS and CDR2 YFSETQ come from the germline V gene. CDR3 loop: CASSFGQSEQYF. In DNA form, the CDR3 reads TGCGCCAGCAGCTTTGGACAGAGCGAGCAGTACTTC.

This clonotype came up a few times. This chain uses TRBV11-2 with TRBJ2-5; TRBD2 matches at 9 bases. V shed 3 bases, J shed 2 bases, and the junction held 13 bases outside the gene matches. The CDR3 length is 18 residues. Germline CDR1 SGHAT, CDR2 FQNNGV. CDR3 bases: TGTGCCAGCAGCTTCCCAGGGGGAAGCGGGAGGAATCAAGAGACCCAGTACTTC. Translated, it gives CASSFPGGSGRNQETQYF.

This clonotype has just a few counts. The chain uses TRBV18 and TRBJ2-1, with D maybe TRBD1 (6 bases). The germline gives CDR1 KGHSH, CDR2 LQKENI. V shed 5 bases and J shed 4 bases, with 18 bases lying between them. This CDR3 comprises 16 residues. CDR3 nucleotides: TGTGCCAGCTCATCCCTCAAACAGGGTGGGTACAATGAGCAGTTCTTC. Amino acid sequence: CASSSLKQGGYNEQFF.

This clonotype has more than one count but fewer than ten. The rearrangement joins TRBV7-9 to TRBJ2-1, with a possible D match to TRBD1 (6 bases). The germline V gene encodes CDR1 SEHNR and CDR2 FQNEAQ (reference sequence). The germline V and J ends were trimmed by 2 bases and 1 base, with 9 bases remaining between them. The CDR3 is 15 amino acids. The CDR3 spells CASSLNRASYNEQFF. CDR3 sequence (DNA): TGTGCCAGCAGCTTAAACAGGGCGTCCTACAATGAGCAGTTCTTC.

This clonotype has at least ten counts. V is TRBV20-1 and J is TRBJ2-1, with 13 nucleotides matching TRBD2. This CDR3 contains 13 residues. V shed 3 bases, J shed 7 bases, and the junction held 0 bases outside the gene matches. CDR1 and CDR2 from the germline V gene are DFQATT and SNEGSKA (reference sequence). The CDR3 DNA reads TGCAGTGCTAGGACTAGCGGGAGGAATGAGCAGTTCTTC. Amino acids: CSARTSGRNEQFF.